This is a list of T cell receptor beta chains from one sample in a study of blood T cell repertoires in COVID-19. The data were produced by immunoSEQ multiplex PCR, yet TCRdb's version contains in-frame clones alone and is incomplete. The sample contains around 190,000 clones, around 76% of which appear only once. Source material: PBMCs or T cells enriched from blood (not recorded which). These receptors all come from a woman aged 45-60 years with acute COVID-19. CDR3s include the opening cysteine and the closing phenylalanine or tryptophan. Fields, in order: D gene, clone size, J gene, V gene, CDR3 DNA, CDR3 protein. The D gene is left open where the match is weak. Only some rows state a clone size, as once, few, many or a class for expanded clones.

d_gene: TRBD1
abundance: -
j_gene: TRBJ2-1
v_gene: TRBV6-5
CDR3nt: TGTGCCAGCAGTTACTCAGGGACAGGGGTCCGTGAGCAGTTCTTC
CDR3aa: CASSYSGTGVREQFF

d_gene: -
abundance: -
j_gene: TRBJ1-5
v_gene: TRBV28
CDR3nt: TGTGCCAGCAGTTTAACAGGGCATAATCAGCCCCAGCATTTT
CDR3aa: CASSLTGHNQPQHF

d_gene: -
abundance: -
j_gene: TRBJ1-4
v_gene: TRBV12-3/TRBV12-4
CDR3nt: TGTGCCAGCAGTTTTACAACTAATGAAAAACTGTTTTTT
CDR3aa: CASSFTTNEKLFF

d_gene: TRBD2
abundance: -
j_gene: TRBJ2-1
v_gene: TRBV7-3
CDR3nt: TGTGCCAGCAGCTTATCCCCCGCGGGGGGGCTTAATGAGCAGTTCTTC
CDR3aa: CASSLSPAGGLNEQFF

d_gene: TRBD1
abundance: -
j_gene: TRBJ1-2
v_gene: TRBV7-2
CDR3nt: TGTGCCAGCAGCGTCGTGGGAGGGACAGGGGCCTTGTATGGCTACACCTTC
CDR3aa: CASSVVGGTGALYGYTF

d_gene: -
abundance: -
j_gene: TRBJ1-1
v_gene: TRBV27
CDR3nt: TGTGCCAGCAGACGACGGGAGAACACTGAAGCTTTCTTT
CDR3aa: CASRRRENTEAFF

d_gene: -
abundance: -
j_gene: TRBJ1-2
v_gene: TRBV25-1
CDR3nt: TGTGCCAGCAGTGGCGTTACCGACTATGGCTACACCTTC
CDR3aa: CASSGVTDYGYTF

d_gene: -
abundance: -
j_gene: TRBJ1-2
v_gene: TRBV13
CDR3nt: TGTGCCAGCAGCTTACAGGGTACCTATGGCTACACCTTC
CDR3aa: CASSLQGTYGYTF

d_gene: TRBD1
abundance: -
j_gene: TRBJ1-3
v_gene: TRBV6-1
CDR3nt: TGTGCCAGCAGTGAAGCGGGACAGGGAGACTCTGGAAACACCATATATTTT
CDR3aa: CASSEAGQGDSGNTIYF

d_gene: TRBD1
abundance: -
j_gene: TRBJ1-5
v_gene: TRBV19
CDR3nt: TGTGCCAGTACCTCGGGACAGTCAAATCAGCCCCAGCATTTT
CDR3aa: CASTSGQSNQPQHF

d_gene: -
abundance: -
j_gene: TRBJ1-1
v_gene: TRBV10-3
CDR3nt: TGTGCCATCGGGGTGTCGGGGACTGAAGCTTTCTTT
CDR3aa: CAIGVSGTEAFF

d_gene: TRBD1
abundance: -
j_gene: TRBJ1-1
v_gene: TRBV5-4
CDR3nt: TGTGCCAGCAGCCATCGACAGGGAAGTGACACTGAAGCTTTCTTT
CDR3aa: CASSHRQGSDTEAFF

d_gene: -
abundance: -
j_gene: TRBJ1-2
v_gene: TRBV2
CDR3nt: TGTGCCAGGACGCACAGGGATAACTATGGCTACACCTTC
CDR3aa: CARTHRDNYGYTF

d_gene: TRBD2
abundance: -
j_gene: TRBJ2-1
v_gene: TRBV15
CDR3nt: TGTGCCACCAGCATTATTAGCGGGGGGGCAAATGAGCAGTTCTTC
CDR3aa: CATSIISGGANEQFF

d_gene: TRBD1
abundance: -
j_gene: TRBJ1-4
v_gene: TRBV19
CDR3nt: TGTGCCAGTAGTAGAGATGGACAGGGGCGTAATGAAAAACTGTTTTTT
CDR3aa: CASSRDGQGRNEKLFF

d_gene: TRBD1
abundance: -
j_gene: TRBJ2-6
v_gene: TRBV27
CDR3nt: TGTGCCAGCAGGACAGGGCCGTACGGGGCCAACGTCCTGACTTTC
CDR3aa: CASRTGPYGANVLTF

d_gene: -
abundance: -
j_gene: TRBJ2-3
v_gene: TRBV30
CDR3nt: TGTGCCTGGGGACCGGGGGGCACAGATACGCAGTATTTT
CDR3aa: CAWGPGGTDTQYF

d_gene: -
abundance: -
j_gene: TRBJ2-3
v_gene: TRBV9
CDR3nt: TGTGCCAGGGAGGGGTTAGCAGATACGCAGTATTTT
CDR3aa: CAREGLADTQYF

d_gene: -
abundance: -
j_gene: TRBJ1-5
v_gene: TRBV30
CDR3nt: TGTGCCTGGAGTATCAGGGGCGGGTCTCAGCCCCAGCATTTT
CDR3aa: CAWSIRGGSQPQHF

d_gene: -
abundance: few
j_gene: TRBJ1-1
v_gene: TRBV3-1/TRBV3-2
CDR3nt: TGTGCCAGCAGCCAAGATTTGTCGGCTGAAGCTTTCTTT
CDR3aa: CASSQDLSAEAFF

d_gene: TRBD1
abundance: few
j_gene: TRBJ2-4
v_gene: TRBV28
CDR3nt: TGTGCCAGCAGTCCCTGGACAGGGGGCGCGAAAAACATTCAGTACTTC
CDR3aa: CASSPWTGGAKNIQYF

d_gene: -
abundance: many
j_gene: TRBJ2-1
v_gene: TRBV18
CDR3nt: TGTGCCAGCTCACCCGGAGAGGGCAATGAGCAGTTCTTC
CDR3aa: CASSPGEGNEQFF

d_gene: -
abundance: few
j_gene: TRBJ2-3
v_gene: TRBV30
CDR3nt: TGTGCCTGGAGTGTTGACTTAGGTACGCAGTATTTT
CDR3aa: CAWSVDLGTQYF

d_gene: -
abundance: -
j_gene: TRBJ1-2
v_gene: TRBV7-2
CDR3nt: TGTGCCAGCAGCCCCGGACAGAGGATCAGTAGTAACTATGGCTACACCTTC
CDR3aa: CASSPGQRISSNYGYTF

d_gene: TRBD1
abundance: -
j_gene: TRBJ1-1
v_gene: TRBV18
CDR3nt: TGTGCCAGCTCACCCTTACAGGGGGGGCGGAACACTGAAGCTTTCTTT
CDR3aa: CASSPLQGGRNTEAFF

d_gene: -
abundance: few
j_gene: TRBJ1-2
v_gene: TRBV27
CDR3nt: TGTGCCAGCAGTTTGGGTCGGGTTGGTGGCTACACCTTC
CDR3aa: CASSLGRVGGYTF

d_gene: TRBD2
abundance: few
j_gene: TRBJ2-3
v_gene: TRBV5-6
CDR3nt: TGTGCCAGCAGCCCGCGTGGGACTAGCGGGGGATCAGATACGCAGTATTTT
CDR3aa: CASSPRGTSGGSDTQYF

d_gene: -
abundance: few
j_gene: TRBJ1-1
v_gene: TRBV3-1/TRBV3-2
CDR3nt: TGTGCCAGCAGAAGGGGGGGCGTGACTGAAGCTTTCTTT
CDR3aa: CASRRGGVTEAFF

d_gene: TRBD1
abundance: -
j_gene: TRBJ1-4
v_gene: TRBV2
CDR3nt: TGTGCCAGAAAGGACAGGGCTAATGAAAAACTGTTTTTT
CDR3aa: CARKDRANEKLFF

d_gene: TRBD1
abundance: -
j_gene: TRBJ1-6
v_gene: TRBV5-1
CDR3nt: TGCGCCAGCAGCTTGACAGGGGGCTTTAATTCACCCCTCCACTTT
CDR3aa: CASSLTGGFNSPLHF

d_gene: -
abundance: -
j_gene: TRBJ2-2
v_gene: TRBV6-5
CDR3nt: TGTGCCAGCAGTTACTCGAGGTTCGAAGGTTCCGGGGAGCTGTTTTTT
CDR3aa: CASSYSRFEGSGELFF

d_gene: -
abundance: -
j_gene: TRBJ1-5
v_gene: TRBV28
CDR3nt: TGTGCCAGCAGTATCTCCACAATCAATCAGCCCCAGCATTTT
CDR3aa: CASSISTINQPQHF